This entry lists 19 T cell receptor beta chains sequenced from one sample in a study of T cell changes during pregnancy in multiple sclerosis. Repertoires were generated with immunoSEQ multiplex PCR, while TCRdb's copy carries only in-frame clones and drops some. Here the sample spans 55,000 to 70,000 clones, 80% to 95% being singletons. Here the sequenced sample was CD4+ T cells from peripheral blood mononuclear cells, taken after pregnancy. The source is a female donor with multiple sclerosis, enrolled in a pregnancy study.

The DNA for the CDR3 is TGCGCCAGCAGCTTGGCCCCACAGGGGGACGGTCAGCCCCAGCATTTT. Its protein is CASSLAPQGDGQPQHF. V is TRBV5-1 and J is TRBJ1-5, with TRBD1 identical over 8 bases. Germline-derived CDR1 and CDR2 are SGHRS and YFSETQ. V gave up 0 bases and J gave up 6 bases; unmatched junction bases: 8. There are 16 residues in the CDR3.

V usage is TRBV7-2 and J usage is TRBJ2-7, with TRBD1 identical over 10 bases. The CDR3 runs to 15 residues. The V segment lost 0 bases and the J segment 2 bases; nucleotides outside the gene matches: 1. The V gene's germline CDR1 is SGHTA and CDR2 FQGNSA. CDR3 in amino acids: CASSLAGTGAYEQYF. In nucleotides, the CDR3 is TGTGCCAGCAGCTTAGCGGGGACAGGGGCCTACGAGCAGTACTTC.

The chain combines TRBV28 with TRBJ1-2, with 7 bases matching TRBD1. V lost 7 bases to trimming and J lost 8 bases; unmatched junction nucleotides: 13. The CDR3 is made up of 14 amino acids. Germline V gene sequence: CDR1 MDHEN, CDR2 SYDVKM. The DNA of the CDR3 is TGTGCCAGCACTCAGGACAGGTTCTATGGCGGCTACACCTTC. Protein product: CASTQDRFYGGYTF.

DNA of the CDR3: TGCAGCGTTTCTCCGGGGAGCCAAGAGACCCAGTACTTC. Protein product: CSVSPGSQETQYF. The rearrangement links TRBV29-1 to TRBJ2-5; perhaps TRBD2 as D (5 bases). The CDR3 has 13 residues. CDR1 is SQVTM and CDR2 is ANQGSEA in the germline V gene. Trimming removed 5 bases from V and 1 base from J, with 11 bases in between.

This chain connects TRBV4-2 to TRBJ2-4; 13 bases line up with TRBD2. With V trimmed by 0 bases and J by 1 base, 0 bases remained unmatched. CDR1 and CDR2 (germline): LGHNA, YNFKEQ. This CDR3 has 17 amino acids. CDR3 sequence reads: CASSQETSGGAKNIQYF. The CDR3 DNA reads as TGTGCCAGCAGCCAAGAGACTAGCGGGGGGGCCAAAAACATTCAGTACTTC.

The chain uses TRBV7-9 and TRBJ2-3; D is perhaps TRBD2 (5 bases). The CDR3 is made up of 14 amino acids. Trimming removed 1 base at V and 0 bases at J, with 5 bases between. Germline values: CDR1 SEHNR, CDR2 FQNEAQ (reference sequence). CDR3 residues: CASSLERSTDTQYF. The CDR3 DNA sequence: TGTGCCAGCAGCTTAGAGCGGAGCACAGATACGCAGTATTTT.

The gene calls are TRBV9 and TRBJ2-1, with 9 bases fitting TRBD2. After removal of 4 bases from V and 7 bases from J, the junction contained 9 bases not matched to a gene. The V gene's germline CDR1 is SGDLS and CDR2 YYNGEE. There are 15 residues in the CDR3. This CDR3 reads CASSSTGLAINEQFF. For the CDR3, the DNA is TGTGCCAGCAGCTCCACGGGACTAGCAATTAATGAGCAGTTCTTC.

The V gene is TRBV5-5, the J gene TRBJ1-1, with D unresolved. Trimming took off 0 bases at V and 1 base at J, with 7 bases between the two ends. The CDR3 contains 14 residues. Germline values: CDR1 SGHKS, CDR2 YYEKEE (reference sequence). For the CDR3, the DNA is TGTGCCAGCAGCTTGGGGCAGAAGAACACTGAAGCTTTCTTT. It encodes CASSLGQKNTEAFF.

CDR3: CASSVGDRITDTQYF. Written as DNA, the CDR3 is TGTGCCAGCAGCGTAGGGGACAGAATCACAGATACGCAGTATTTT. The rearrangement links TRBV9 to TRBJ2-3; 7 nucleotides match TRBD1. Germline trimming cut 0 bases from V and 2 bases from J; bases unmatched to any gene: 3. CDR3 length equals 15 residues. Per germline, CDR1 SGDLS and CDR2 YYNGEE. Filled out from reference TRBV9 and TRBJ2-3, the complete variable domain reads DSGVTQTPKHLITATGQRVTLRCSPRSGDLSVYWYQQSLDQGLQFLIQYYNGEERAKGNILERFSAQQFPDLHSELNLSSLELGDSALYFCASSVGDRITDTQYFGPGTRLTVL.

V gene TRBV5-1 combines with J gene TRBJ1-1, with no clear D. The V gene's germline CDR1 is SGHRS and CDR2 YFSETQ. The CDR3 loop spans 13 amino acids. V lost 0 bases, J lost 4 bases, and 7 bases lay in between. CDR3 sequence reads: CASSLVRGTEAFF. Written as DNA, the CDR3 is TGCGCCAGCAGCTTGGTGCGTGGCACTGAAGCTTTCTTT.

The chain combines TRBV2 with TRBJ1-1; D is perhaps TRBD1 (5 bases). This CDR3 is 13 amino acids long. Germline values: CDR1 SNHLY, CDR2 FYNNEI. The V end was cut by 1 base, the J end by 9 bases, with 12 bases between. For the CDR3, the DNA is TGTGCCAGCAGTGAAGGACAGATCCCTAAAGCTTTCTTT. It specifies CASSEGQIPKAFF. The full variable domain, with the rest looked up from reference TRBV2 and TRBJ1-1, is EPEVTQTPSHQVTQMGQEVILRCVPISNHLYFYWYRQILGQKVEFLVSFYNNEISEKSEIFDDQFSVERPDGSNFTLKIRSTKLEDSAMYFCASSEGQIPKAFFGQGTRLTVV.

The chain couples TRBV2 to TRBJ1-2, with TRBD1 identical over 7 bases. CDR1 SNHLY and CDR2 FYNNEI come from the germline V gene. V lost 8 bases, J lost 1 base, and 1 base stayed unmatched. The CDR3 is 12 residues long. In nucleotides, the CDR3 is TGTGCCAGCGACAGGGATAACTATGGCTACACCTTC. This sequence encodes CASDRDNYGYTF.

CDR3 DNA sequence: TGTGCCAGCAGTCTCCGGAACAGGCATAACTATGGCTACACCTTC. This encodes CASSLRNRHNYGYTF. V is TRBV2 and J is TRBJ1-2, with D perhaps TRBD1 (5 bases). Looked up from germline, CDR1 is SNHLY and CDR2 is FYNNEI. The CDR3 contains 15 residues. The ends were cut back, 5 bases at V and 1 base at J, with 14 bases in the middle. Based on the CDR3 plus reference TRBV2 and TRBJ1-2, the full variable domain is EPEVTQTPSHQVTQMGQEVILRCVPISNHLYFYWYRQILGQKVEFLVSFYNNEISEKSEIFDDQFSVERPDGSNFTLKIRSTKLEDSAMYFCASSLRNRHNYGYTFGSGTRLTVV.

The CDR3 spells CASSVSSGGDTGELFF. The CDR3 DNA sequence: TGTGCCAGCAGCGTCTCTAGCGGGGGAGACACCGGGGAGCTGTTTTTT. The chain has TRBV9 and TRBJ2-2, with 10 bases aligning to TRBD2. The germline V gene encodes CDR1 SGDLS and CDR2 YYNGEE. V shed 2 bases and J 3 bases; nucleotides not matched to a gene: 4. The CDR3 runs 16 residues.

The sample holds one count of this clone. The rearrangement joins TRBV18 to TRBJ1-5; 9 bases fit TRBD1. The germline CDR1 and CDR2 sequences are KGHSH and LQKENI. The J segment lost 7 bases and the V segment lost 5 bases, leaving 9 bases of the junction unmatched. This CDR3 region has 15 residues. CDR3 protein: CASSDGTGSGQPQHF. The CDR3 bases are TGTGCCAGCTCAGACGGGACAGGGTCGGGACAGCCCCAGCATTTT. The whole variable domain, remainder taken from reference TRBV18 and TRBJ1-5, is NAGVMQNPRHLVRRRGQEARLRCSPMKGHSHVYWYRQLPEEGLKFMVYLQKENIIDESGMPKERFSAEFPKEGPSILRIQQVVRGDSAAYFCASSDGTGSGQPQHFGDGTRLSIL.

The J gene is TRBJ1-4, the V gene TRBV4-1; a possible D gene is TRBD1 (5 bases). This CDR3 is built from 15 residues. V lost 1 base, J lost 5 bases, and 11 bases lay in between. Germline-derived CDR1 and CDR2 are MGHRA and YSYEKL. This chain's CDR3 is CASSQVGGGNEKLFF. For the CDR3, the DNA is TGCGCCAGCAGCCAAGTCGGCGGGGGGAATGAAAAACTGTTTTTT.

The J gene is TRBJ1-2, the V gene TRBV5-1, with 8 bases matching TRBD1. Germline CDR1 and CDR2: SGHRS and YFSETQ. V was pared by 0 bases and J by 5 bases, with 9 bases of the junction left unmatched. This CDR3 is 16 amino acids long. The CDR3 protein is CASSLGVGQVIYGYTF. CDR3 DNA sequence: TGCGCCAGCAGCTTGGGAGTGGGACAGGTTATTTATGGCTACACCTTC.

The CDR3 spells CASSLRQLADITDTQYF. CDR3 in DNA: TGTGCCAGCAGCTTAAGACAGCTAGCGGATATCACAGATACGCAGTATTTT. The chain is built from TRBV7-8 and TRBJ2-3, with 7 bases that match TRBD2. From germline, CDR1 is SGHVS and CDR2 FQNEAQ. V lost 2 bases, J lost 2 bases, and 10 bases stayed unmatched. The CDR3 is 17 residues long.

V usage is TRBV7-9 and J usage is TRBJ2-3, with 10 bases aligning to TRBD1. V trimming: 5 bases; J trimming: 4 bases; junction bases outside the gene matches: 0. The CDR3 consists of 13 residues. Per germline, CDR1 SEHNR and CDR2 FQNEAQ (reference sequence). CDR3 sequence: CASSGTGADTQYF. The CDR3 region has the DNA TGTGCCAGCAGCGGGACAGGGGCAGATACGCAGTATTTT.